This T cell receptor (beta chain) stems from a study of vaccination and CD4 T cells after COVID-19. Study-level information: The study drew post-COVID samples a median around 100 days after diagnosis (range 35 to 161). Sample collection from a few convalescent patients took place at day 14 and days 161 to 241 post-vaccination.

As for time point: late sampling 161 to 241 days after vaccination in a few convalescent patients. Treatment defined: roughly nine-day PBMC culture with coronavirus spike peptide pools or control peptides (ViraFEST assay). The CDR3 is 13 amino acids. Deletions cut 7 bases from V and 1 base from J, with 10 bases between. CDR1 is KGHDR and CDR2 is SFDVKD in the germline V gene. An Oncomine TCR Beta short-read assay was used to sequence the DNA from cultured CD4+ T cells. After culture, CD4+ T cells served as the source for genomic DNA extraction. TCRdb independently ran MiXCR on the PCR reads; one entry per CDR3 protein. Altogether tens of thousands of distinct CDR3 sequences are present, 30% to 35% being singletons, with the ten largest covering about 10%. This clonotype was counted only a few times. Its antigen is undetermined.

The TCR sequence derives from a human donor who had recovered from COVID-19. The chain has TRBV24-1 and TRBJ2-7; D possibly corresponds to TRBD1 (5 bases). Sequencing was performed on CD4+ T cells from blood, cultured in vitro, taken about 7 months after SARS-CoV-2 vaccination. This CDR3 is CATSPTGSYEQYF. The CDR3, as DNA: TGTGCCACCAGCCCTACAGGATCCTACGAGCAGTACTTC.